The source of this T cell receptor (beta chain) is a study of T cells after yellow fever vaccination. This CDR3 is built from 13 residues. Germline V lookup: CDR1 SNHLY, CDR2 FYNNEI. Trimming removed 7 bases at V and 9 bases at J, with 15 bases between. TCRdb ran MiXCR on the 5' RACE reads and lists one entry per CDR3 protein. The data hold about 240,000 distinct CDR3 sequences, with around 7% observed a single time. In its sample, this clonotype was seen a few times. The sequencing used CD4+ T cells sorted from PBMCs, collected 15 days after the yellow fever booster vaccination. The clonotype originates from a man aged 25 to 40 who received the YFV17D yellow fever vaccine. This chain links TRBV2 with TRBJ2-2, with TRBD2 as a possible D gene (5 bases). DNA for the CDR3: TGTGCCAGCACCAAAGTTGAGGGCCGGGAGCTGTTTTTT. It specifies CASTKVEGRELFF. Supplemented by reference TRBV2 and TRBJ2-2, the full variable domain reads EPEVTQTPSHQVTQMGQEVILRCVPISNHLYFYWYRQILGQKVEFLVSFYNNEISEKSEIFDDQFSVERPDGSNFTLKIRSTKLEDSAMYFCASTKVEGRELFFGEGSRLTVL.